These T cell receptor beta chains were read from a single sample in a study of response to subunit inactivated influenza vaccine. TCRdb re-analysed the RT-PCR reads in MiXCR, keeping a single row per CDR3 protein. This table holds about 520,000 distinct CDR3 sequences, around 7.7% found once. The sample consisted of PBMCs from blood, taken 23 to 25 months after vaccination. The receptor set was obtained from a man between 50 and 69 years old who received an inactivated influenza vaccine. CDR3s include the opening cysteine and the closing phenylalanine or tryptophan. The D gene is left open where the match is weak. Size values are once, few and many counts, or a class for expanded clones, and some rows have none.

clone_size d_call j_call v_call cdr3_nt cdr3_aa
few NA TRBJ1-3 TRBV7-2 TGTGCCAGCAGCTTATTTGGGGGGGACACCATATATTTT CASSLFGGDTIYF
few NA TRBJ2-6 TRBV20-1 TGCAGTGCTCGTTTAGGCGGCACTGGGGCCAACGTCCTGACTTTC CSARLGGTGANVLTF
few NA TRBJ2-5 TRBV7-6 TGTGCCAGCAGCTTATATATTGAGGGAGTCGGGGAGACCCAGTACTTC CASSLYIEGVGETQYF
few TRBD1 TRBJ2-2 TRBV12-5 TGTGCTAGTGGTTTGGTCGAGACAGGGGTGGTCACCGGGGAGCTGTTTTTT CASGLVETGVVTGELFF
few TRBD1 TRBJ2-2 TRBV27 TGTGCCAGCAGTCTACAGGGACAGGGCAAGGCCGGGGAGCTGTTTTTT CASSLQGQGKAGELFF
many NA TRBJ2-1 TRBV5-1 TGCGCCAGCAGATCTAGCGTGAGCTCCTACAATGAGCAGTTCTTC CASRSSVSSYNEQFF
few TRBD1 TRBJ2-7 TRBV11-1 TGTGCCAGCAGCTCCGGTAGACCCGGGACAGGAGGCCCCTACGAGCAGTACTTC CASSSGRPGTGGPYEQYF
many NA TRBJ1-5 TRBV20-1 TGCAGTGCTTTTACTCCAGGGATCCGACAGCCCCAGCATTTT CSAFTPGIRQPQHF
NA NA TRBJ2-5 TRBV29-1 TGCAGCGTGATCCAAGACCAAGAGACCCAGTACTTC CSVIQDQETQYF
many NA TRBJ2-3 TRBV7-9 TGTGCCAGCAGCTTAGGCCAGGGTGACACAGATACGCAGTATTTT CASSLGQGDTDTQYF
NA NA TRBJ1-4 TRBV7-9 TGTGCCAGCAGCTCCAGGGGCGTGAATGAAAAACTGTTTTTT CASSSRGVNEKLFF
NA NA TRBJ2-2 TRBV10-3 TGTGCCAGCGTTAGCGGGAACACCGGGGAGCTGTTTTTT CASVSGNTGELFF
many NA TRBJ1-1 TRBV13 TGCGCCAGCAGCTTGGCCGGGGGGAACACTGAAGCTTTCTTT CASSLAGGNTEAFF
many NA TRBJ2-7 TRBV5-6 TGTGCCAGCAGCTTGCAGGGCACGGTACACGAGCAGTACTTC CASSLQGTVHEQYF
NA NA TRBJ1-5 TRBV6-5 TGTGCCAGCAGTTACGGGGCAGGGGACAATCAGCCCCAGCATTTT CASSYGAGDNQPQHF
NA TRBD1 TRBJ2-5 TRBV24-1 TGTGCCACCAGTGACCCGCCAGGACAGGGGGACGGAGAGACCCAGTACTTC CATSDPPGQGDGETQYF
NA TRBD2 TRBJ2-1 TRBV9 TGTGCCAGCGGAAAAAGCGGGGCCTCCTACAATGAGCAGTTCTTC CASGKSGASYNEQFF
NA NA TRBJ1-5 TRBV7-9 TGTGCCAGCAGCCCAAATAGGGTTGGGGGAAATCAGCCCCAGCATTTT CASSPNRVGGNQPQHF
NA TRBD1 TRBJ2-6 TRBV6-1 TGTGCCAGCCTCGGGCAGGGGGTATCTGGGGCCAACGTCCTGACTTTC CASLGQGVSGANVLTF
many TRBD1 TRBJ2-3 TRBV12-3/TRBV12-4 TGTGCCAGCAGCCTAGTGGACAGGGCTCAGGATACGCAGTATTTT CASSLVDRAQDTQYF
few NA TRBJ2-7 TRBV20-1 TGCAGTGCGCATCAGGCCCAGCAGTACTTC CSAHQAQQYF
many NA TRBJ1-6 TRBV7-2 TGTGCCAGCAACGTCAGCGGAGGGAATTCACCCCTCCACTTT CASNVSGGNSPLHF
many NA TRBJ1-1 TRBV12-3/TRBV12-4 TGTGCCAGCAGTTCAGGAGGGGGCACTGAAGCTTTCTTT CASSSGGGTEAFF
many TRBD1 TRBJ2-2 TRBV12-3/TRBV12-4 TGTGCCAGCAGCGGACAGGGGGCCTGGGAGCTGTTTTTT CASSGQGAWELFF
few NA TRBJ2-6 TRBV5-1 TGCGCCAGCAGCTTGGAATGGTCTGGGGCCAACGTCCTGACTTTC CASSLEWSGANVLTF
few NA TRBJ1-1 TRBV3-1 TGTGCCAGCAGCCAAGTTGGACAGGAAGCTTTCTTT CASSQVGQEAFF
many NA TRBJ2-1 TRBV4-2 TGTGCCAGCAGCCAATCGGCCTCGAACCTCAATGAGCAGTTCTTC CASSQSASNLNEQFF
NA NA TRBJ2-1 TRBV5-8 TGTGCCAGCGAACCCGGGACCAACTACAATGAGCAGTTCTTC CASEPGTNYNEQFF
few NA TRBJ2-2 TRBV18 TGTGCCAGCTCACCACGATGGGAACGGAACACCGGGGAGCTGTTTTTT CASSPRWERNTGELFF
few TRBD1 TRBJ2-7 TRBV11-2 TGTGCCAGCAGCCCAGGACAGGGAATATTCTACGAGCAGTACTTC CASSPGQGIFYEQYF
NA TRBD1 TRBJ2-2 TRBV20-1 TGCAGTGCTAGAAGATACAGGGGCGGGGAGCTGTTTTTT CSARRYRGGELFF
NA NA TRBJ2-5 TRBV29-1 TGCAGCGTTGAAGATTTCACCCTCCCTGGGGGGGCAGAGACCCAGTACTTC CSVEDFTLPGGAETQYF
few TRBD1 TRBJ1-5 TRBV11-3 TGTGCCAGCAGCTTAAGGATTTCCGGGACAGAGAATCAGCCCCAGCATTTT CASSLRISGTENQPQHF
few TRBD1 TRBJ2-1 TRBV5-6 TGTGCCAGCAGCCAATTGTTTTCTCCGGGACAGGGATTCAGTGAGCAGTTCTTC CASSQLFSPGQGFSEQFF
many NA TRBJ1-5 TRBV16 TGTGCCAGCAGCCCCGCACGGGGGGGCAGCAATCAGCCCCAGCATTTT CASSPARGGSNQPQHF
few NA TRBJ2-2 TRBV7-2 TGTGCCAGCAGCTTAGCGGCCTCCACCGGGGAGCTGTTTTTT CASSLAASTGELFF
many TRBD1 TRBJ1-2 TRBV27 TGTGCCAGCAGTTTCAGCGGACAGGGCTCTGGCTACACCTTC CASSFSGQGSGYTF
NA NA TRBJ1-5 TRBV2 TGTGCCAGCAGTGTCAATAGCAATCAGCCCCAGCATTTT CASSVNSNQPQHF
few NA TRBJ1-5 TRBV20-1 TGCAGTGCTGTTTATATGGGGGGCAATCAGCCCCAGCATTTT CSAVYMGGNQPQHF
NA NA TRBJ2-1 TRBV5-1 TGCGCCAGCAGCTTGGTAGGGGACGACTACAATGAGCAGTTCTTC CASSLVGDDYNEQFF
NA NA TRBJ2-1 TRBV6-6 TGTGCCAGCAGTTACTCGAAGGGACATGAGCAGTTCTTC CASSYSKGHEQFF
few NA TRBJ2-3 TRBV7-9 TGTGCCAGCAGCATAAACCCGAACCTAAGAAGCACAGATACGCAGTATTTT CASSINPNLRSTDTQYF
many TRBD2 TRBJ2-1 TRBV10-3 TGTGCCATCAGCGAGCCGGGACTAGCCGCCGGTGAGCAGTTCTTC CAISEPGLAAGEQFF
few TRBD1 TRBJ2-7 TRBV10-3 TGTGCCATCAGTGAGTGGAATTTGGGGACAGAGTCATACGAGCAGTACTTC CAISEWNLGTESYEQYF
NA NA TRBJ2-7 TRBV4-1 TGCGCCAGCAGTTCAAGGCCCCAGCGAGGGCAAGAGCAGTACTTC CASSSRPQRGQEQYF
NA NA TRBJ1-1 TRBV5-1 TGCGCCAGCAGCTTGGACCGGTTGACCACTGAAGCTTTCTTT CASSLDRLTTEAFF
many TRBD1 TRBJ2-7 TRBV7-2 TGTGCCAGCAGCATAGCCGGGACAGGGAAAAACGAGCAGTACTTC CASSIAGTGKNEQYF
NA NA TRBJ1-6 TRBV9 TGTGCCAGCAGCGTGGGGGGGACACCAAATTCACCCCTCCACTTT CASSVGGTPNSPLHF
many NA TRBJ2-6 TRBV10-3 TGTGCCATCAGACCGAGGACGGGGCGGGAAGAGTCCGGGGCCAACGTCCTGACTTTC CAIRPRTGREESGANVLTF
NA TRBD2 TRBJ2-1 TRBV28 TGTGCCAGCCTCTACTCGGGGGGGCAGGACAATGAGCAGTTCTTC CASLYSGGQDNEQFF
many NA TRBJ1-3 TRBV5-1 TGCGCCAGCAGCTTGGGTCCAGCTAGCTCTGGAAACACCATATATTTT CASSLGPASSGNTIYF